The present T cell receptor beta chain was sequenced within a study of CD8 T cells in ankylosing spondylitis. MiXCR, applied by TCRdb to the 5' RACE reads, yields one record per CDR3 protein. The sample records some 90,000 distinct CDR3 sequences, around 25% being singletons. CDR3 length: 13 residues. V shed 5 bases and J 6 bases; nucleotides not matched to a gene: 9. Germline-derived CDR1 and CDR2 are DFQATT and SNEGSKA (reference sequence). Material for sequencing was blood, either unsorted or a sorted T cell fraction (not recorded which). This TCR was sampled from a male donor with ankylosing spondylitis or in good health (not recorded which). The rearrangement joins TRBV20-1 to TRBJ2-7, with 8 positions matching TRBD1. The CDR3 is CSAPRTGSGEQYF. In DNA form, the CDR3 reads TGCAGTGCTCCCCGGACAGGGAGCGGCGAGCAGTACTTC.